The source of this TCR beta chain is a study of blood T cell repertoires in COVID-19. Overall study: Sites in the United States, Italy and Spain provided acute and convalescent COVID-19 samples. In each case, the material was cDNA or gDNA derived from T cells, B-cell-depleted T cells, or PBMCs.

Methods used by the authors: Amplification from reference gene primers served as the basis for estimated nucleated cell counts. Only in-frame clones appear in the TCRdb table, and some are missing; sequencing was by immunoSEQ multiplex PCR. V and J calls and clone size follow that table, whereas D and trimming were derived from the DNA. The sample has 470,000 or so clones; approximately 83% are singletons. CDR3 length: 14 residues. V lost 2 bases, J lost 8 bases, and 6 bases stayed unmatched. CDR1 SGHTA and CDR2 FQGNSA come from the germline V gene. This clonotype originated in a human donor in a cohort sampled during active COVID-19. The chain is built from TRBV7-2 and TRBJ2-7; 10 nucleotides agree with TRBD2. The sequencing input was peripheral blood. The CDR3 sequence: CASSLRAGGRQQYF. In nucleotides, the CDR3 is TGTGCCAGCAGCTTAAGAGCGGGAGGGCGTCAGCAGTACTTC.